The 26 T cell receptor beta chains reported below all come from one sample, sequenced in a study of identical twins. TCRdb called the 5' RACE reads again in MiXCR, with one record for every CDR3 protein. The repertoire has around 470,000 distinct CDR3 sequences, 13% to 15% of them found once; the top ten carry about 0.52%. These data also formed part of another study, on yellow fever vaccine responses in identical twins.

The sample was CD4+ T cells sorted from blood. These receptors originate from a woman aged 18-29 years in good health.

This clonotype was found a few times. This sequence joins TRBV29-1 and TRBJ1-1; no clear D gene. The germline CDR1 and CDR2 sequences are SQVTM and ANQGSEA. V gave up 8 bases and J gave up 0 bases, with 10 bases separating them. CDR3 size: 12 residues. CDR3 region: CSPRLMNTEAFF. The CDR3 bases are TGCAGCCCCCGGCTTATGAACACTGAAGCTTTCTTT.

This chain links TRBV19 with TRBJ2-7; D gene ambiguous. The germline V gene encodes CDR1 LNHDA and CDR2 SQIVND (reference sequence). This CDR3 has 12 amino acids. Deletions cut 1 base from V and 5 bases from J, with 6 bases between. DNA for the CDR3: TGTGCCAGTAGTATAGTTGCGGACGAGCAGTACTTC. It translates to CASSIVADEQYF.

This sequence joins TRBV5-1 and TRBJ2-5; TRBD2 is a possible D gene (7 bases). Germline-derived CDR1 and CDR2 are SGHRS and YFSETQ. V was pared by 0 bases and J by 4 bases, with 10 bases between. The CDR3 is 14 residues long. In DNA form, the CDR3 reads TGCGCCAGCAGCTTGGTCGGGGGGCGAGAGACCCAGTACTTC. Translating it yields CASSLVGGRETQYF.

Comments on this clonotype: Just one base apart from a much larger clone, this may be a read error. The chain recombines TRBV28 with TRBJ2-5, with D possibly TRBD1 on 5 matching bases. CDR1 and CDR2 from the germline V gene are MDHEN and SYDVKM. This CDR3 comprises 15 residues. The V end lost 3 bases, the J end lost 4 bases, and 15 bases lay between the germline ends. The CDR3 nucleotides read TGTGCCAGCAGTTTGCGTACAGGTTACCTAGAGACCCAGTACTTC. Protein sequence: CASSLRTGYLETQYF.

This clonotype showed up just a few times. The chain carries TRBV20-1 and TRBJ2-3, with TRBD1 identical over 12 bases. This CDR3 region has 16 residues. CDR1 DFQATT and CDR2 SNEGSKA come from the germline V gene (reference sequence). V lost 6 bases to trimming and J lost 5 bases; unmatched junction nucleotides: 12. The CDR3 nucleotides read TGCAGTGCCTGGGGCGCGGGACAGGGGGCGATAGATACGCAGTATTTT. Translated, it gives CSAWGAGQGAIDTQYF.

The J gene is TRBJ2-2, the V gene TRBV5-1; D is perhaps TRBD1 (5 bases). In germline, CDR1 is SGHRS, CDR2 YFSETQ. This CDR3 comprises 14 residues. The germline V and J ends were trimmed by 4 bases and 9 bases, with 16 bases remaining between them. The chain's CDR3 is CASSLELGRRELFF. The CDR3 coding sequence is TGCGCCAGCAGCCTTGAATTGGGGCGGCGGGAGCTGTTTTTT.

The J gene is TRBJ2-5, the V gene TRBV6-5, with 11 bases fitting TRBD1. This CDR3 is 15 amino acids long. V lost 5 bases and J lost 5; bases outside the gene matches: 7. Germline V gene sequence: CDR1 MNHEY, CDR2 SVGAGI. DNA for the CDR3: TGTGCCAGCAGTAACCCGGGACAGGGGGTTGAGACCCAGTACTTC. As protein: CASSNPGQGVETQYF.

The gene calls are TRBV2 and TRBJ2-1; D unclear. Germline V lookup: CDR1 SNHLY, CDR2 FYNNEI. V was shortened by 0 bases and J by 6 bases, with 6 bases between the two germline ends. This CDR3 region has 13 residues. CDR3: CASSEAGLNEQFF. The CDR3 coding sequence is TGTGCCAGCAGTGAAGCCGGGCTCAATGAGCAGTTCTTC.

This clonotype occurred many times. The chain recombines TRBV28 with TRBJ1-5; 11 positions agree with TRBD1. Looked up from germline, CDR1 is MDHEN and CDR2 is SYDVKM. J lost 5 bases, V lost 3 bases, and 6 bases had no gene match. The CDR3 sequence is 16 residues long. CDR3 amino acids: CASSLTGQGADQPQHF. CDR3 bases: TGTGCCAGCAGTTTGACTGGACAGGGGGCCGATCAGCCCCAGCATTTT. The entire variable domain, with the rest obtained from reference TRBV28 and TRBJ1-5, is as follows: DVKVTQSSRYLVKRTGEKVFLECVQDMDHENMFWYRQDPGLGLRLIYFSYDVKMKEKGDIPEGYSVSREKKERFSLILESASTNQTSMYLCASSLTGQGADQPQHFGDGTRLSIL.

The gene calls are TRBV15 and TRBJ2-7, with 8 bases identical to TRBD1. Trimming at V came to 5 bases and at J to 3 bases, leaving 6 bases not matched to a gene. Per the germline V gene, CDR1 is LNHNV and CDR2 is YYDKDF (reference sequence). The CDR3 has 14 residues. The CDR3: CATSARTGSYEQYF. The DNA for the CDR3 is TGTGCCACCAGCGCACGGACAGGGAGCTACGAGCAGTACTTC. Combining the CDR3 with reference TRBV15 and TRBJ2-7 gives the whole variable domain DAMVIQNPRYQVTQFGKPVTLSCSQTLNHNVMYWYQQKSSQAPKLLFHYYDKDFNNEADTPDNFQSRRPNTSFCFLDIRSPGLGDTAMYLCATSARTGSYEQYFGPGTRLTVT.

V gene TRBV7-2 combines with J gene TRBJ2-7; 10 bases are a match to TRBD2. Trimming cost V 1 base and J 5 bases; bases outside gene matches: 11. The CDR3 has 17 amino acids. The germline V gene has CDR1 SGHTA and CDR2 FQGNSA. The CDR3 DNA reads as TGTGCCAGCAGCTTAGTTAGTCGGGGTAGCGGGAGGCACGAGCAGTACTTC. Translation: CASSLVSRGSGRHEQYF.

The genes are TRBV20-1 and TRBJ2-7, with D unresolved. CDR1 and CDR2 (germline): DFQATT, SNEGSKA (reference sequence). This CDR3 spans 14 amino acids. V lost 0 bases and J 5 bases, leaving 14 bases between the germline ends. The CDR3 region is CSARDWAEVDEQYF. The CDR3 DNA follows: TGCAGTGCTAGAGATTGGGCAGAGGTAGACGAGCAGTACTTC.

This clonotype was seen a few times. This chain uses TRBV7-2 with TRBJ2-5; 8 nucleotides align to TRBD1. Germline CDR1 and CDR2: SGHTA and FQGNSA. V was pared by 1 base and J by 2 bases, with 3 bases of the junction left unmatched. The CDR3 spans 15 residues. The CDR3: CASSLEGQGQETQYF. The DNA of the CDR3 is TGTGCCAGCAGCTTAGAAGGACAGGGTCAAGAGACCCAGTACTTC.

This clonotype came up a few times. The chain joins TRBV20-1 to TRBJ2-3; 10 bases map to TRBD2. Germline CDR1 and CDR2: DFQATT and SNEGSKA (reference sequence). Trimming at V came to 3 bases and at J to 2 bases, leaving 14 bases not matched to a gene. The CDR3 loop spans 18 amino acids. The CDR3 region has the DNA TGCAGTGCTAGTGCGCCTAGCGGGAGTCCGGGTCCCACAGATACGCAGTATTTT. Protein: CSASAPSGSPGPTDTQYF.

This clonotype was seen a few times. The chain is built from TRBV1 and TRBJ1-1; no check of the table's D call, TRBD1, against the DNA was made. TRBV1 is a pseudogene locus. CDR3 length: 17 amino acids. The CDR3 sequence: CTSSQDKIGGPNTEAFF. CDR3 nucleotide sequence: TGCACCAGCAGCCAAGATAAGATAGGGGGCCCTAACACTGAAGCTTTCTTT.

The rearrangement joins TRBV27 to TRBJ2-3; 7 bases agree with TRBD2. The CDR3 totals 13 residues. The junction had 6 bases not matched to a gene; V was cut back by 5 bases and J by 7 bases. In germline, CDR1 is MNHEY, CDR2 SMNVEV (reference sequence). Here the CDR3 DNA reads TGTGCCAGCAGTGAACTAGCGACGAATACGCAGTATTTT. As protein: CASSELATNTQYF.

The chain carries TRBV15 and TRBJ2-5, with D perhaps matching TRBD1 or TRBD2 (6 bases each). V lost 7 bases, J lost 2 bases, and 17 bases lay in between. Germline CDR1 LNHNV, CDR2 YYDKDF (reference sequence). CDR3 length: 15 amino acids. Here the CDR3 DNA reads TGTGCCACCACCCGGGGGTCCCAGGGGCAAGAGACCCAGTACTTC. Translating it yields CATTRGSQGQETQYF.

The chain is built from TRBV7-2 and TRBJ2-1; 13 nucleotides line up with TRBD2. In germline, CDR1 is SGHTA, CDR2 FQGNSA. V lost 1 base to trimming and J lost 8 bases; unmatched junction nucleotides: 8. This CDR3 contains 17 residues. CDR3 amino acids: CASSLVLLAGGSHEQFF. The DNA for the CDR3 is TGTGCCAGCAGCTTAGTCCTACTAGCGGGAGGGTCCCATGAGCAGTTCTTC.

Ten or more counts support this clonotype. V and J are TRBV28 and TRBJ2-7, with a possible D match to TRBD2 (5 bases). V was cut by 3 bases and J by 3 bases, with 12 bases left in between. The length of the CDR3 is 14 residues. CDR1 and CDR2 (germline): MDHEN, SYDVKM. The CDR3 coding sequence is TGTGCCAGCAGTTTTCCGGGGATACACTACGAGCAGTACTTC. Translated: CASSFPGIHYEQYF.

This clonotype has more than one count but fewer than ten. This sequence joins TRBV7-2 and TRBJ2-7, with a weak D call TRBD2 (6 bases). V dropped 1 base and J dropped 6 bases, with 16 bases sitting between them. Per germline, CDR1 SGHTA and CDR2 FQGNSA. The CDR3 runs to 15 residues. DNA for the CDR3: TGTGCCAGCAGCTTAGGCCGACTAGTTGGGGGCGAGCAGTACTTC. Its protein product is CASSLGRLVGGEQYF. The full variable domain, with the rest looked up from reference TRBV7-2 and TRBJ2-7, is GAGVSQSPSNKVTEKGKDVELRCDPISGHTALYWYRQSLGQGLEFLIYFQGNSAPDKSGLPSDRFSAERTGGSVSTLTIQRTQQEDSAVYLCASSLGRLVGGEQYFGPGTRLTVT.

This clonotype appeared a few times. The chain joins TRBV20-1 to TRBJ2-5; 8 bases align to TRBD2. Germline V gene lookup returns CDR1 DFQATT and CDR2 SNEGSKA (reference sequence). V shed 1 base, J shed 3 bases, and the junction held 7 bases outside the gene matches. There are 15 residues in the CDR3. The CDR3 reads CSARAPSGYEETQYF. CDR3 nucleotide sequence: TGCAGTGCTAGAGCCCCTAGCGGGTACGAAGAGACCCAGTACTTC.

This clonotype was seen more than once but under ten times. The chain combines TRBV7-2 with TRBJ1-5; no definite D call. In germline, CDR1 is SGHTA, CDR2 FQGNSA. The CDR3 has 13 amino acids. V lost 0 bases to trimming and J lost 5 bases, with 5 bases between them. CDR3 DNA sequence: TGTGCCAGCAGCTTAGCGACCTATCAGCCCCAGCATTTT. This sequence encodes CASSLATYQPQHF. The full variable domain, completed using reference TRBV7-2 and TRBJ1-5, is GAGVSQSPSNKVTEKGKDVELRCDPISGHTALYWYRQSLGQGLEFLIYFQGNSAPDKSGLPSDRFSAERTGGSVSTLTIQRTQQEDSAVYLCASSLATYQPQHFGDGTRLSIL.

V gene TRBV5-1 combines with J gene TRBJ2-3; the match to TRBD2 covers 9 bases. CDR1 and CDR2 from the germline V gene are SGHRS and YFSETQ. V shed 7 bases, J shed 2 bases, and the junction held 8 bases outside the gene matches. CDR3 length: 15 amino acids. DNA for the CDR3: TGCGCCAGCTGGGAGGCTAGCGGGGCCACAGATACGCAGTATTTT. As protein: CASWEASGATDTQYF.

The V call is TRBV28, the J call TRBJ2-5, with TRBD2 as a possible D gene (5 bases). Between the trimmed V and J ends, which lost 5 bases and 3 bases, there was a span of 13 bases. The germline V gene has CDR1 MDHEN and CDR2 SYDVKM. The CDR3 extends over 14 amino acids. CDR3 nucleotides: TGTGCCAGCAGTCTCCCTGTCGGGGAAGAGACCCAGTACTTC. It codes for CASSLPVGEETQYF.

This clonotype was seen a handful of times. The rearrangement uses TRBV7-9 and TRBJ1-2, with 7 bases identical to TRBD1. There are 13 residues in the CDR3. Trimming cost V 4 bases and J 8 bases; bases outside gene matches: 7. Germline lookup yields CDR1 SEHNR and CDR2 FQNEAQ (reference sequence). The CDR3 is CASSSTGFWGYTF. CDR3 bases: TGTGCCAGCAGCTCGACAGGGTTTTGGGGCTACACCTTC.

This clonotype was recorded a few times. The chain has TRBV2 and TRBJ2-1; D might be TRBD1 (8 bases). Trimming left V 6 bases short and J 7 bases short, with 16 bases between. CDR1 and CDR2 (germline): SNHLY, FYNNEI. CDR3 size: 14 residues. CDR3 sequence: CASSNRGGGNEQFF. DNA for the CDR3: TGTGCCAGCAGCAACAGGGGGGGAGGGAATGAGCAGTTCTTC.